Listed below are T cell receptor beta chains from one sample, sequenced in a study of early T cells in non-severe SARS-CoV-2 infection. Each CDR3 protein gets one entry after TCRdb re-called the 5' RACE reads with MiXCR. Of about 49,000 distinct CDR3 sequences in the sample, 10% to 15% were seen once. The source material was whole blood. These receptors were collected from an adult who was a healthcare worker with PCR-confirmed SARS-CoV-2 infection or an uninfected control (not recorded which). The CDR3 runs from the conserved cysteine through the conserved F or W. D genes are given only for firm matches. A clone size is listed for some rows: how often the clone was seen (once, few, many), or a class if it is expanded.

>TRBV5-4|TRBJ1-6|few|.
TGTGCCAGCAGCTTGGATCTGCTGGGGAATTCACCCCTCCACTTT
CASSLDLLGNSPLHF
>TRBV28|TRBJ2-7|few|TRBD1
TGTGCCAGCAGTCTCCTGGGGGGACAGGGTATTCACGAGCAGTACTTC
CASSLLGGQGIHEQYF
>TRBV29-1|TRBJ2-1|.|TRBD2
TGCAGCGTCGGGACTAGCGGGAGATCGAATGAGCAGTTCTTC
CSVGTSGRSNEQFF
>TRBV10-3|TRBJ2-5|few|.
TGTGCCATCAGAAAGGACGTACTAGGAGACCAAGAGACCCAGTACTTC
CAIRKDVLGDQETQYF
>TRBV7-8|TRBJ2-7|.|.
TGTGCCAGCAGCTTAGCTTCCTGGCCCAAGGCCTACGAGCAGTACTTC
CASSLASWPKAYEQYF
>TRBV10-1|TRBJ2-1|.|.
TGCGCCAGCAGTGAGTCGACGACTTTTCAGTTCTTC
CASSESTTFQFF
>TRBV7-3|TRBJ2-3|.|TRBD2
TGTGCCAGCACCCTAGCGGGGGGGCGCGCAGATACGCAGTATTTT
CASTLAGGRADTQYF
>TRBV7-9|TRBJ2-7|many|.
TGTGCCAGCAGAGGGGGGTACGAGCAGTACTTC
CASRGGYEQYF
>TRBV6-1|TRBJ1-1|many|.
TGTGCCAGCAGTGAAGTACTGGCGGACCGTGAAGCTTTCTTT
CASSEVLADREAFF
>TRBV3-1|TRBJ2-5|few|TRBD2
TGTGCCAGCAGCCAAGAACTAGCGGCACAAGAGACCCAGTACTTC
CASSQELAAQETQYF
>TRBV7-3|TRBJ1-1|few|.
TGTGCCAGCAGCTTAGACCCCTTGGGGAACACTGAAGCTTTCTTT
CASSLDPLGNTEAFF
>TRBV18|TRBJ2-7|few|.
TGTGCCAGCTCACCCGAGGGACACTCCTACGAGCAGTACTTC
CASSPEGHSYEQYF
>TRBV7-9|TRBJ2-3|.|TRBD2
TGTGCCAGCAGTTGGACTAGCGGCACAGATACGCAGTATTTT
CASSWTSGTDTQYF
>TRBV9|TRBJ1-2|many|.
TGTGCCAGCAGCCCCCTGTCAGTTAACTATGGCTACACCTTC
CASSPLSVNYGYTF
>TRBV6-1|TRBJ1-4|many|.
TGTGCCGGCGGGGGGACACCGAGAGAAAAACTGTTTTTT
CAGGGTPREKLFF
>TRBV11-2|TRBJ2-6|many|TRBD1
TGTGCCAGCAGCTCCCGTGCGGGACAGGGGGCGCGAGGGGCCAACGTCCTGACTTTC
CASSSRAGQGARGANVLTF
>TRBV12-3/TRBV12-4|TRBJ1-5|many|.
TGTGCCAGCAGTTTTTGGGCCCTCAATCAGCCCCAGCATTTT
CASSFWALNQPQHF
>TRBV12-3/TRBV12-4|TRBJ1-5|many|.
TGTGCCAGCAGTTTTGGCCAGCCCCAGCATTTT
CASSFGQPQHF
>TRBV7-9|TRBJ2-3|.|TRBD1
TGTGCCAGCAGCTTTGGACAGGGCACAGATACGCAGTATTTT
CASSFGQGTDTQYF
>TRBV28|TRBJ2-5|many|TRBD2
TGTGCCAGCAGTCTACCTAGCGGGAGGGTTGGTGAGACCCAGTACTTC
CASSLPSGRVGETQYF
>TRBV29-1|TRBJ1-2|many|.
TGCAGCGTTGGGACCATAAGGGATGGCTACACCTTC
CSVGTIRDGYTF
>TRBV20-1|TRBJ2-7|.|TRBD2
TGCAGTGCTAGACCCGCCCTTCGGCTAGCGGGCCTGCTCTCCTACGAGCAGTACTTC
CSARPALRLAGLLSYEQYF
>TRBV20-1|TRBJ1-5|many|.
TGCAGTGCTAGACGATGGGACATTTATGGCAATCAGCCCCAGCATTTT
CSARRWDIYGNQPQHF
>TRBV7-2|TRBJ1-3|many|TRBD1
TGTGCCAGCAGGAGACAGGGGAGTGGAAACACCATATATTTT
CASRRQGSGNTIYF
>TRBV29-1|TRBJ1-1|few|.
TGCAGCGCCCTGACAGAGGGCACTGAAGCTTTCTTT
CSALTEGTEAFF
>TRBV5-1|TRBJ2-7|few|.
TGCGCCAGCAGCTTGGGAGGGGTGCTACGCGAGCAGTACTTC
CASSLGGVLREQYF
>TRBV7-2|TRBJ2-7|many|.
TGTGCCAGCAGCTCGAGAGTGGTGCACGAGCAGTACTTC
CASSSRVVHEQYF
>TRBV28|TRBJ1-5|.|.
TGTGCCAGCAGCCCCTTAAAGGGTATTCAGCCCCAGCATTTT
CASSPLKGIQPQHF
>TRBV9|TRBJ1-2|.|TRBD1
TGTGCCAGCAGCGGGACAGGGGGATATGGCTACACCTTC
CASSGTGGYGYTF
>TRBV6-4|TRBJ2-2|few|.
TGTGCCAGCAGTGAATCAAGACGTACGAACACCGGGGAGCTGTTTTTT
CASSESRRTNTGELFF
>TRBV27|TRBJ2-7|.|.
TGTGCCAGCAGTTATTCTTACTACGAGCAGTACTTC
CASSYSYYEQYF
>TRBV29-1|TRBJ1-4|many|.
TGCAGCGTTTTATCAGGGCGTGAAAAACTGTTTTTT
CSVLSGREKLFF
>TRBV6-1|TRBJ1-5|.|.
TGTGCCAGCAGTGATGGAGGGGGTAGTCCCCAGCATTTT
CASSDGGGSPQHF
>TRBV29-1|TRBJ2-1|many|TRBD2
TGCAGCGTTGAAGGCTCTGCCGGGACTAGCAGGGCCTACAATGAGCAGTTCTTC
CSVEGSAGTSRAYNEQFF
>TRBV6-6|TRBJ2-7|few|TRBD2
TGTGCCAGCAGGCCGGGACTACGGGGCGAGCAGTACTTC
CASRPGLRGEQYF
>TRBV7-8|TRBJ2-7|many|TRBD1
TGTGCCAGCAGCTTCCGACCTCCGGGACAGGGGGGCGAGCAGTACTTC
CASSFRPPGQGGEQYF
>TRBV5-4|TRBJ2-3|many|.
TGTGCCAGCAGCTTGGACCAGGACGGTACGCAGTATTTT
CASSLDQDGTQYF
>TRBV12-3/TRBV12-4|TRBJ1-1|many|TRBD1
TGTGCCAGCAGTAGATCGGGACAGGAGGCCGAAGCTTTCTTT
CASSRSGQEAEAFF
>TRBV29-1|TRBJ2-7|.|TRBD1
TGCAGCGTTGGCGGAGGGACAGGAGTCTACGAGCAGTACTTC
CSVGGGTGVYEQYF
>TRBV2|TRBJ1-1|.|.
TGTGCCAGCAGGGGTACAGGGTTGCACACTGAAGCTTTCTTT
CASRGTGLHTEAFF
>TRBV28|TRBJ1-2|.|TRBD1
TGTGCCAGCAGTTCCTGGGGGACAGGGGATCAAGGCTACACCTTC
CASSSWGTGDQGYTF
>TRBV7-2|TRBJ1-1|few|.
TGTGCCAGCAGCTCCTCTGGTATGTTGAACACTGAAGCTTTCTTT
CASSSSGMLNTEAFF
>TRBV24-1|TRBJ2-1|few|TRBD2
TGTGCCACCAGCTCCCCCCCTAGCGGGACCTACAATGAGCAGTTCTTC
CATSSPPSGTYNEQFF
>TRBV6-6|TRBJ2-2|few|TRBD1
TGTGCCAGCAGTGACGGGACAGGTCGGAACACCGGGGAGCTGTTTTTT
CASSDGTGRNTGELFF
>TRBV28|TRBJ1-4|many|.
TGTGCCAGCAGTTCAAAGGAAAAACTGTTTTTT
CASSSKEKLFF
>TRBV28|TRBJ1-1|few|.
TGTGCCAGCAGTTTGACGACAGTTAACACTGAAGCTTTCTTT
CASSLTTVNTEAFF
>TRBV18|TRBJ2-7|.|.
TGTGCCAGCTCACCCTCGTCGAGCTACGAGCAGTACTTC
CASSPSSSYEQYF
>TRBV29-1|TRBJ2-7|.|.
TGCAGCGTTGAGGAGGGGAGGATTGAGCAGTACTTC
CSVEEGRIEQYF
>TRBV5-5|TRBJ2-5|many|TRBD2
TGTGCCAGCAGCTTAGGTAGAACGACTAGCCGACCACAAGAGACCCAGTACTTC
CASSLGRTTSRPQETQYF
>TRBV6-2/TRBV6-3|TRBJ1-2|.|.
TGTGCCAGCTCTTGGCCCGCCGGGCATGGCTACACCTTC
CASSWPAGHGYTF
>TRBV21-1|TRBJ2-7|many|.
TGTGCCAGCAGCAAAGAACCCCCAGGGAGGTTCCACTACGAGCAGTACTTC
CASSKEPPGRFHYEQYF
>TRBV7-3|TRBJ2-3|few|TRBD2
TGTGCCAGCAGCAGGACTAGCGGGAGAGGAGATACGCAGTATTTT
CASSRTSGRGDTQYF
>TRBV27|TRBJ2-1|few|TRBD2
TGTGCCAGTAAGGCTAGCGGGGAATCCCCGGGTGGTGAGCAGTTCTTC
CASKASGESPGGEQFF
>TRBV6-4|TRBJ2-4|many|.
TGTGCCAGCAGTGGCCAAGGAGGAGGCATTCAGTACTTC
CASSGQGGGIQYF
>TRBV5-5|TRBJ1-2|many|.
TGTGCCAGCAGCCTGAACGACGGGACCTATGGCTACACCTTC
CASSLNDGTYGYTF
>TRBV6-4|TRBJ2-3|few|TRBD2
TGTGCCAGCAGTGACGAGGGGCTAGCGGGATCTACGCAGTATTTT
CASSDEGLAGSTQYF
>TRBV7-2|TRBJ2-1|many|.
TGTGCCAGCAGCAAGGGGTGGAATGAGCAGTTCTTC
CASSKGWNEQFF
>TRBV14|TRBJ1-6|many|.
TGTGCCAGCAGCCAAAGAAGAATCCATAATTCACCCCTCCACTTT
CASSQRRIHNSPLHF
>TRBV29-1|TRBJ2-5|few|TRBD1
TGCAGCGTGGGACAGCACTCAGAGACCCAGTACTTC
CSVGQHSETQYF
>TRBV12-3/TRBV12-4|TRBJ2-3|many|.
TGTGCCACCCAGGGCCTGAGGCCAGATACGCAGTATTTT
CATQGLRPDTQYF